This is a list of T cell receptor beta chains from one sample in a study of T cells in Graves' hyperthyroidism and ophthalmopathy. TCRdb recomputed calls from the multiplex PCR reads with MiXCR, one row per CDR3 protein. The table has about 350,000 distinct CDR3 sequences, about 15% seen once; the top ten hold roughly a fifth. The source material was blood. Source of these receptors: a woman aged 60-75 years with Graves' ophthalmopathy. CDR3s leave out the opening cysteine and the closing phenylalanine or tryptophan. Rows give clone size only sometimes, using once, few, many, or a class for an expanded clone.

size	J	V	CDR3
.	TRBJ1-2	TRBV27	ASSYSNYGYT
many	TRBJ2-4	TRBV7-2	ASSLAGQGLQNIQY
.	TRBJ1-3	TRBV6-2/TRBV6-3	ASSYRGAGNTIY
.	TRBJ2-1	TRBV7-3	ASSLTWGRGNEQF
many	TRBJ1-1	TRBV20-1	SASGDMNTEAF
.	TRBJ1-1	TRBV25-1	ASSESLGVSSNTEAF
few	TRBJ2-3	TRBV9	ASSVTERTDTQY
many	TRBJ2-7	TRBV6-1	ASSPRPSSSYEQY
many	TRBJ2-7	TRBV7-9	ASSPQGGVGEQY
few	TRBJ2-2	TRBV30	AWSVQSNTGELF
many	TRBJ1-5	TRBV28	ASSQRTGRGQPQH
many	TRBJ2-5	TRBV7-9	ASSLRGGGETQY
many	TRBJ1-4	TRBV3-1	ASSQRKGFDEKLF
.	TRBJ2-5	TRBV20-1	SALDSVQETQY
many	TRBJ1-5	TRBV20-1	SARAGGQPQH
many	TRBJ2-3	TRBV20-1	SASRLAGTDTQY
.	TRBJ1-2	TRBV28	ASSLEPYGYT
many	TRBJ2-3	TRBV14	ASSQGLSTDTQY
many	TRBJ2-4	TRBV2	ASSEYMGAKNIQY